This T cell receptor beta chain was recovered during a study of blood T cell repertoires in COVID-19. The CDR3 runs to 15 residues. Germline V lookup: CDR1 SEHNR, CDR2 FQNEAQ (reference sequence). The junction had 4 bases not matched to a gene; V was cut back by 3 bases and J by 3 bases. Profiled with immunoSEQ multiplex PCR; TCRdb holds only in-frame clones, not every one. The table has approximately 350,000 clones, approximately 86% seen once; the top ten hold about 7.1%. The sample comprised peripheral blood. The sequence derives from a woman aged 55-69 years with COVID-19, enrolled during active disease. The chain joins TRBV7-9 to TRBJ2-5, with 10 bases lining up with TRBD2. The CDR3 coding sequence is TGTGCCAGCAGCTTCTCCGGGACTAGCGAAGAGACCCAGTACTTC. Protein product: CASSFSGTSEETQYF.